This T cell receptor beta chain was sequenced for a study of CD8+ T cells in alopecia areata. Study findings and constraints: Researchers report lesional scalp, most notably alopecia totalis/universalis, outstripped normal scalp in clonality.

J lost 6 bases, V lost 3 bases, and 6 bases had no gene match. Germline V gene data show CDR1 as SGDLS and CDR2 as YYNGEE. CDR3 size: 14 residues. RNA extraction was followed by reverse transcription into cDNA, which acted as the sequencing template. Here immunoSEQ multiplex PCR was the method, and the copy in TCRdb shows in-frame clones only, minus some. The sample lists 200,000 to 250,000 clones; approximately 72% were seen once. Regarding treatment: oral pan-JAK inhibitor, 5-10 mg twice daily. Researchers took lesional scalp punch biopsies and peripheral blood from people who were alopecia areata patients. About this clone itself: The antigen remains unidentified.

The source material was CD4+ T cells sorted from blood, sampled between weeks 43 and 45, from a patient treated with tofacitinib. The TCR originated in a human donor with alopecia areata. V gene TRBV9 combines with J gene TRBJ2-1; 7 nucleotides match TRBD2. The CDR3 loop reads CASSASGVFNEQFF. The CDR3 nucleotides are TGTGCCAGCAGCGCAAGCGGGGTGTTCAATGAGCAGTTCTTC.